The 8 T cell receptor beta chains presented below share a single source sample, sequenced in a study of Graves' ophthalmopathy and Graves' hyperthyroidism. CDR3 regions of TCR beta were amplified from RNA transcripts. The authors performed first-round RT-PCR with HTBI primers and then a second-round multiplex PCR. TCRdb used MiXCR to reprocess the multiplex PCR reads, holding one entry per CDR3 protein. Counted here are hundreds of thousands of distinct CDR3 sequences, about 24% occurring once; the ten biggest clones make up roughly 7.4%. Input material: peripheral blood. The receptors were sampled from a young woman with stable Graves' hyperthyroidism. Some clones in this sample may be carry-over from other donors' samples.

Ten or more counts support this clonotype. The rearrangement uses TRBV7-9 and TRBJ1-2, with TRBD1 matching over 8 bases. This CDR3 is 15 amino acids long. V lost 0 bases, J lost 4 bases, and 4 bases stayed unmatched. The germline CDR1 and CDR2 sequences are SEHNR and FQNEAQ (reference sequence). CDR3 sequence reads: CASSLAGQEIYGYTF. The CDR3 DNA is TGTGCCAGCAGCTTAGCGGGACAGGAGATCTATGGCTACACCTTC.

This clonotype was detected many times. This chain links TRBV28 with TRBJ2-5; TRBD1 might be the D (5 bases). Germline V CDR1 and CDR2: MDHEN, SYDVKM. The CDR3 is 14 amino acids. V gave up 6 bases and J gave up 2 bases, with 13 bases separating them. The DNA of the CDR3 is TGTGCCAGCAGCCCAGGGAAGTGGCAAGAGACCCAGTACTTC. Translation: CASSPGKWQETQYF.

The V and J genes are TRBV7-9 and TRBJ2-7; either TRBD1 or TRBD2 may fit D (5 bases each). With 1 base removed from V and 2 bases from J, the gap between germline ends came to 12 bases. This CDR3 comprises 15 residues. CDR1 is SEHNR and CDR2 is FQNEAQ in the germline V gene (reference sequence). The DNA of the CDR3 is TGTGCCAGCAGCTTAGAATACGGGGCCGCCTACGAGCAGTACTTC. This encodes CASSLEYGAAYEQYF.

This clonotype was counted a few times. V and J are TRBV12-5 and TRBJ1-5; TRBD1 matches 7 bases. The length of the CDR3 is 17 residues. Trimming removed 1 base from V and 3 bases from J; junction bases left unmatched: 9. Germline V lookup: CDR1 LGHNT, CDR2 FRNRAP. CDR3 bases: TGTGCTAGTGGTTTGGAAACAGGGGCCCTTAACAATCAGCCCCAGCATTTT. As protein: CASGLETGALNNQPQHF.

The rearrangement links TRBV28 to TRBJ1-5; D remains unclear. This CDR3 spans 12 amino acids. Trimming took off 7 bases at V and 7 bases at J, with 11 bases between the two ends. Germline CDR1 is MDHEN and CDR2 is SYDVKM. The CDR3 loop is CASTTSGQPQHF. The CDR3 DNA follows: TGTGCCAGCACCACTTCCGGGCAGCCCCAGCATTTT.

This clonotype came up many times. CDR3 in DNA: TGTGCCATCAGTACCAAGCGGGGGAGCTCCTACGAGCAGTACTTC. The encoded protein is CAISTKRGSSYEQYF. V and J are TRBV10-3 and TRBJ2-7, with 8 bases lining up with TRBD2. CDR3 length equals 15 residues. The germline gives CDR1 ENHRY, CDR2 SYGVKD. The V gene end was trimmed by 5 bases and the J gene end by 0 bases; junction bases not matched to a gene: 6.

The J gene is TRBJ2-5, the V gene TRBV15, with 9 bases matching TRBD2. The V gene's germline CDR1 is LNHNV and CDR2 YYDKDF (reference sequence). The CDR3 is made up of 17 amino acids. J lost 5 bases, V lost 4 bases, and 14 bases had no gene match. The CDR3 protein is CATSKSRGGKFLETQYF. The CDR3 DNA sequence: TGTGCCACCAGCAAATCGCGGGGGGGAAAATTTCTGGAGACCCAGTACTTC.

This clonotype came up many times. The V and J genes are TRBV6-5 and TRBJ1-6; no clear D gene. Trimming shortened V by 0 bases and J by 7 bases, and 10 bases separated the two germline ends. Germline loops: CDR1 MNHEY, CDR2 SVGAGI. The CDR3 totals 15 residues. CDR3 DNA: TGTGCCAGCAGTTACTCGAGGGCTTTGAATTCACCCCTCCACTTT. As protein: CASSYSRALNSPLHF.